A selection of T cell receptor beta chains follows, all from one sample in a study of blood T cell repertoires in COVID-19. The data were produced by immunoSEQ multiplex PCR, yet TCRdb's version contains in-frame clones alone and is incomplete. The table includes 200,000 to 250,000 clones, less than 90% detected once. Material for sequencing was peripheral blood. These receptors all come from a man aged 55 to 70 with acute or convalescent COVID-19. Both conserved end residues are part of each CDR3. The D gene is left open where the match is weak. Clone size appears in some rows only: once, few, many, or a class for an expanded clone.

TRBD1 | TRBJ2-1 | TRBV2 | NA | CASSGQGAINEQFF | TGTGCCAGCAGTGGGCAGGGGGCGATCAATGAGCAGTTCTTC
TRBD1 | TRBJ1-6 | TRBV25-1 | NA | CASSAPRTGSNSPLHF | TGTGCCAGCAGTGCACCCCGGACAGGGAGTAATTCACCCCTCCACTTT
NA | TRBJ1-5 | TRBV7-8 | once | CASSLQGERDQPQHF | TGTGCCAGCAGCTTACAGGGTGAAAGGGATCAGCCCCAGCATTTT
TRBD2 | TRBJ2-7 | TRBV27 | NA | CASSFREGPYEQYF | TGTGCCAGCAGTTTTCGGGAGGGCCCCTACGAGCAGTACTTC
NA | TRBJ2-2 | TRBV19 | NA | CASSTGTGELFF | TGTGCCAGCTCAACAGGGACCGGGGAGCTGTTTTTT
TRBD2 | TRBJ2-7 | TRBV20-1 | NA | CSASGATSGILDEQYF | TGCAGTGCTAGTGGGGCTACTAGCGGGATTTTAGACGAGCAGTACTTC
TRBD1 | TRBJ2-2 | TRBV11-3 | NA | CATTDRADTGELFF | TGTGCCACCACAGACAGGGCTGACACCGGGGAGCTGTTTTTT
TRBD1 | TRBJ1-2 | TRBV18 | NA | CASSPPYRGEGYTF | TGTGCCAGCTCACCACCGTACAGGGGAGAGGGCTACACCTTC
NA | TRBJ2-5 | TRBV18 | NA | CASSPRPPIDQETQYF | TGTGCCAGCTCACCACGGCCTCCGATTGACCAAGAGACCCAGTACTTC
NA | TRBJ2-4 | TRBV4-3 | NA | CASSQDIANIQYF | TGCGCCAGCAGCCAAGATATAGCAAACATTCAGTACTTC